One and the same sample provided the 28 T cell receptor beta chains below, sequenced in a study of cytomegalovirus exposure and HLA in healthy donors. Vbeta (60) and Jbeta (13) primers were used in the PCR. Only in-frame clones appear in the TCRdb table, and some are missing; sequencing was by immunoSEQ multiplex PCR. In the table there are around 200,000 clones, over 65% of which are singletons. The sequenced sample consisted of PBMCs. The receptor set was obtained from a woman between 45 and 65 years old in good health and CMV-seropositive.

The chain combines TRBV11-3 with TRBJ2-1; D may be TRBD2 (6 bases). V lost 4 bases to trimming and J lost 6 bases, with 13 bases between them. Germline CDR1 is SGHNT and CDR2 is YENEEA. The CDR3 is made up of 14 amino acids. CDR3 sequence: CASSSPGTRNEQFF. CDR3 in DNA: TGTGCCAGCAGCTCGCCGGGGACTCGCAATGAGCAGTTCTTC.

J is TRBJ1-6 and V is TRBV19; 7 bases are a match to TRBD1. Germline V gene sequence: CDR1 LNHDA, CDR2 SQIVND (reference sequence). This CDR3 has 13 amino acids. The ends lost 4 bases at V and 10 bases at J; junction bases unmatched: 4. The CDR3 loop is CASSTRGQSPLHF. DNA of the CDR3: TGTGCCAGTAGTACGAGGGGGCAATCACCCCTCCACTTT.

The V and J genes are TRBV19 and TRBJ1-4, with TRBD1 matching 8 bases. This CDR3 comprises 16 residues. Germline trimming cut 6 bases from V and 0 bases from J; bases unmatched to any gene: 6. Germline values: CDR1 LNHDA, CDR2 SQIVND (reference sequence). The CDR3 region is CASRDRVGATNEKLFF. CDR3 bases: TGTGCCAGTAGGGACAGGGTTGGAGCAACTAATGAAAAACTGTTTTTT.

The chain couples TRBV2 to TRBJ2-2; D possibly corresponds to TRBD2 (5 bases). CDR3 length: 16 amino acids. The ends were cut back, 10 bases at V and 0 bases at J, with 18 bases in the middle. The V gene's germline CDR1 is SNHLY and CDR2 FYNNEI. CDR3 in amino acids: CATGLTRSANTGELFF. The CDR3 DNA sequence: TGTGCCACTGGACTCACAAGGAGCGCGAACACCGGGGAGCTGTTTTTT.

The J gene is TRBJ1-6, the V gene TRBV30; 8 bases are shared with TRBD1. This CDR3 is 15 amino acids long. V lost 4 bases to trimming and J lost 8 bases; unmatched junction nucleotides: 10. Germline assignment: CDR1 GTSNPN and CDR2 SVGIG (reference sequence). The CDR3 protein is CAWTPPGQVYSPLHF. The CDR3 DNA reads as TGTGCCTGGACACCGCCGGGACAGGTATATTCACCCCTCCACTTT.

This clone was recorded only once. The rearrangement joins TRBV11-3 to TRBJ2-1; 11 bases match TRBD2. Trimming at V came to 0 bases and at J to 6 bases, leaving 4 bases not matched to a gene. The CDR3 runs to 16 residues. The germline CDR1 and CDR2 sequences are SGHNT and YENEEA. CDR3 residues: CASSLESSGGTNEQFF. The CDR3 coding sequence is TGTGCCAGCAGCTTAGAATCTAGCGGGGGGACCAATGAGCAGTTCTTC.

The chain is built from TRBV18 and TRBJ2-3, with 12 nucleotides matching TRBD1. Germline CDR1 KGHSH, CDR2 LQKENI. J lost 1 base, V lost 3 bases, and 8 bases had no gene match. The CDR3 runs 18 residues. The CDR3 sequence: CASSPGQGASRRTDTQYF. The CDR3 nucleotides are TGTGCCAGCTCACCGGGACAGGGGGCCTCCCGCCGCACAGATACGCAGTATTTT.

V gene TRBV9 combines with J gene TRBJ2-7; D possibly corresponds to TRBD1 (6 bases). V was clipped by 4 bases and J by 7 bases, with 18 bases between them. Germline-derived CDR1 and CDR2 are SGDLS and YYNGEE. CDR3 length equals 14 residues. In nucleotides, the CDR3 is TGTGCCAGCAGCCCAGAGGGGGTGGGAGAAGAGCAGTACTTC. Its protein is CASSPEGVGEEQYF. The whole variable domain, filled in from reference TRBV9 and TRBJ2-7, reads DSGVTQTPKHLITATGQRVTLRCSPRSGDLSVYWYQQSLDQGLQFLIQYYNGEERAKGNILERFSAQQFPDLHSELNLSSLELGDSALYFCASSPEGVGEEQYFGPGTRLTVT.

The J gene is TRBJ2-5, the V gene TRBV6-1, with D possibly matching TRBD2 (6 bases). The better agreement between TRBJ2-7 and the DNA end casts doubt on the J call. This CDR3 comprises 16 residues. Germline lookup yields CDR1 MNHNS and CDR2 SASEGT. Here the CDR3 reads CASSEGREAETYEQYF. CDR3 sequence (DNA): TGTGCCAGCAGTGAAGGGAGGGAGGCAGAGACCTACGAGCAGTACTTC.

The CDR3 sequence is CASSPTSATDTQYF. The CDR3 bases are TGTGCCAGCAGCCCAACTAGCGCCACAGATACGCAGTATTTT. The V call is TRBV7-3, the J call TRBJ2-3; 7 bases are shared with TRBD2. Trimming cost V 5 bases and J 2 bases; bases outside gene matches: 4. In germline, CDR1 is SGHTA, CDR2 FQGTGA. This CDR3 is 14 amino acids long. Supplemented by reference TRBV7-3 and TRBJ2-3, the full variable domain reads GAGVSQTPSNKVTEKGKYVELRCDPISGHTALYWYRQSLGQGPEFLIYFQGTGAADDSGLPNDRFFAVRPEGSVSTLKIQRTERGDSAVYLCASSPTSATDTQYFGPGTRLTVL.

The CDR3 protein is CASSLRPSGGLNEQFF. CDR3 DNA: TGTGCCAGCAGCTTAAGGCCTAGCGGGGGGTTGAATGAGCAGTTCTTC. The V and J genes are TRBV7-3 and TRBJ2-1, with 11 bases identical to TRBD2. The junction had 6 bases not matched to a gene; V was cut back by 1 base and J by 7 bases. CDR1 SGHTA and CDR2 FQGTGA come from the germline V gene. CDR3 length: 16 residues.

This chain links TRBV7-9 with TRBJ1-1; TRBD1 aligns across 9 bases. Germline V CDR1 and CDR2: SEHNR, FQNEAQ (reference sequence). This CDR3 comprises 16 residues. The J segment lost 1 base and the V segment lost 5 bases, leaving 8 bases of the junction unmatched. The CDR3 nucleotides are TGTGCCAGCAGCCCAAACAGGGGGCCGGGGAACACTGAAGCTTTCTTT. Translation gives CASSPNRGPGNTEAFF.

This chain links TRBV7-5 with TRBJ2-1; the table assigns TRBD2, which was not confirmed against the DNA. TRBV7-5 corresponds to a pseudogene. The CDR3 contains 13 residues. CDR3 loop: CARSRSGGNEQFF. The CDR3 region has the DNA TGTGCCAGAAGCCGGTCGGGGGGAAATGAGCAGTTCTTC.

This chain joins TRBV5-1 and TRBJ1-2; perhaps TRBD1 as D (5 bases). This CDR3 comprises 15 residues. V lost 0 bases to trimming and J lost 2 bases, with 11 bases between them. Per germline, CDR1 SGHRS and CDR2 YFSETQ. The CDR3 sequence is CASSLVPGPNYGYTF. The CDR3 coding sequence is TGCGCCAGCAGCTTGGTACCAGGGCCAAACTATGGCTACACCTTC.

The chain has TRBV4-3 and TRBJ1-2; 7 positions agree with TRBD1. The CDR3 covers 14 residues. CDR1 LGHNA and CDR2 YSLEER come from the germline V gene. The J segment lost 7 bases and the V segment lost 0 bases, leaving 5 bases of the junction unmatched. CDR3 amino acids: CASSQETTGSGYTF. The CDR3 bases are TGCGCCAGCAGCCAAGAAACGACAGGGAGTGGCTACACCTTC.

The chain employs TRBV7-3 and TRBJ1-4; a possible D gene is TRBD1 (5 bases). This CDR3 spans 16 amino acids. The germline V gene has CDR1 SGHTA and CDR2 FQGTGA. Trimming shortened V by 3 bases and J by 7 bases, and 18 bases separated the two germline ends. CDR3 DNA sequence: TGTGCCAGCAGCTTTCTAGGACACGCCTTAGGTGAAAAACTGTTTTTT. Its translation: CASSFLGHALGEKLFF.

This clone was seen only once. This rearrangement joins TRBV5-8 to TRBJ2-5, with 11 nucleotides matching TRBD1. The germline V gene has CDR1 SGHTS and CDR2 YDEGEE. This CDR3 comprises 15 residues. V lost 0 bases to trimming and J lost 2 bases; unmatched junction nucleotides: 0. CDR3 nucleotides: TGTGCCAGCAGCTTGGGGGACAGGGGGCAAGAGACCCAGTACTTC. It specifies CASSLGDRGQETQYF.

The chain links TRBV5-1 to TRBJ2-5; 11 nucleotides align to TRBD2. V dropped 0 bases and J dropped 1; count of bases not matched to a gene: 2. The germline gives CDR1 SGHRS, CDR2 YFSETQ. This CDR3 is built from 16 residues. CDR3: CASSLGLAGTQETQYF. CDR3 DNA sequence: TGCGCCAGCAGCTTGGGACTAGCGGGGACCCAAGAGACCCAGTACTTC.

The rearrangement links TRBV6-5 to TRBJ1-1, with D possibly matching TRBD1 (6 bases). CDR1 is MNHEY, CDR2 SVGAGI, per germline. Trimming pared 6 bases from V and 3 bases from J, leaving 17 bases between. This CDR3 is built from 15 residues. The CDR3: CASSRGGAYDTEAFF. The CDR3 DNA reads TGTGCCAGCAGCCGGGGGGGCGCTTACGACACTGAAGCTTTCTTT.

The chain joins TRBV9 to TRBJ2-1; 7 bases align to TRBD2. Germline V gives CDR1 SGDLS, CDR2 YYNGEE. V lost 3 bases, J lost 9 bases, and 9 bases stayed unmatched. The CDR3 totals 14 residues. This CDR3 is CASSGSGLGLEQFF. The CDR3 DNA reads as TGTGCCAGCAGCGGATCAGGACTAGGCCTTGAGCAGTTCTTC.

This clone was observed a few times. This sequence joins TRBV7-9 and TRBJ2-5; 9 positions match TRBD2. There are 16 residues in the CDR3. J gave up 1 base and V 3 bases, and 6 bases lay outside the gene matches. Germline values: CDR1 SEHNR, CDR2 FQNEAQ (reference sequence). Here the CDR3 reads CASSLKLAGVQETQYF. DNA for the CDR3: TGTGCCAGCAGCTTGAAATTAGCGGGGGTCCAAGAGACCCAGTACTTC.

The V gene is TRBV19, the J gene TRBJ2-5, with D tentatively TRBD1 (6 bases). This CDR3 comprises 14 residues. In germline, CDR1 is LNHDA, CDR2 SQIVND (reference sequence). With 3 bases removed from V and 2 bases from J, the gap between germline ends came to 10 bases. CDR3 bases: TGTGCCAGTAGTATCATCGGACAGCAAGAGACCCAGTACTTC. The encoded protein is CASSIIGQQETQYF. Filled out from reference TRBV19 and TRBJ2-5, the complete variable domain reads DGGITQSPKYLFRKEGQNVTLSCEQNLNHDAMYWYRQDPGQGLRLIYYSQIVNDFQKGDIAEGYSVSREKKESFPLTVTSAQKNPTAFYLCASSIIGQQETQYFGPGTRLLVL.

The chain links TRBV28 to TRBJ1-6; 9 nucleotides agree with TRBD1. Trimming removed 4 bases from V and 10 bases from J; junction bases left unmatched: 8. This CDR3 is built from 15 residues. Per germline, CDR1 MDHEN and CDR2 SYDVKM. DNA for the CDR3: TGTGCCAGCAGTTCCTTACAGGGGGCGGGATCACCCCTCCACTTT. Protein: CASSSLQGAGSPLHF.

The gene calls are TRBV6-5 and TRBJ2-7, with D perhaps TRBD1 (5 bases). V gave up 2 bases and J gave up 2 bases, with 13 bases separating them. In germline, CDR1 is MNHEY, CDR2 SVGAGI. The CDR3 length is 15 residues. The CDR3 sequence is CASSYIQGSPYEQYF. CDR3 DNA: TGTGCCAGCAGTTACATTCAGGGCAGTCCCTACGAGCAGTACTTC.

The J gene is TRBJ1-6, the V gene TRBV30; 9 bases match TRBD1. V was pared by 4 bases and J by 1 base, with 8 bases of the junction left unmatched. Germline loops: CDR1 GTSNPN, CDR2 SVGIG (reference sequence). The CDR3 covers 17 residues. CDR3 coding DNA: TGTGCCTGGACGGGACAGGGATTAATGTCCTATAATTCACCCCTCCACTTT. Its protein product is CAWTGQGLMSYNSPLHF.

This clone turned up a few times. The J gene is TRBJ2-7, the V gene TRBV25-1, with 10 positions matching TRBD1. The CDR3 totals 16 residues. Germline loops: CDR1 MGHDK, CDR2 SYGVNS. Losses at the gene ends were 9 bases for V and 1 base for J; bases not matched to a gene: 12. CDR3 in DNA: TGTGCCAGGTTCTGGGGGGGGGACAGGGGATCCTACGAGCAGTACTTC. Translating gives CARFWGGDRGSYEQYF.

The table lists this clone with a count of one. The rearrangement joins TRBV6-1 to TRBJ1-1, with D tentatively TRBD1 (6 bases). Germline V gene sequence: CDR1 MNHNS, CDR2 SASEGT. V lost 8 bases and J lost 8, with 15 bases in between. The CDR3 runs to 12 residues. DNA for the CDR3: TGTGCCAGCGGAACAGGGTTTCGGGAAGCTTTCTTT. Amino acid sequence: CASGTGFREAFF.

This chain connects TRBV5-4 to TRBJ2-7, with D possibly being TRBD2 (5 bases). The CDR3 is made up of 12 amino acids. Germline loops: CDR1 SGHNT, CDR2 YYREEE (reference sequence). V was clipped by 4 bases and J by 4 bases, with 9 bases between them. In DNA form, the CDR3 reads TGTGCCAGCAGCCGGGATGGTTACGAGCAGTACTTC. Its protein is CASSRDGYEQYF.